This TCR beta chain was obtained from a study of T cells of healthy individuals (dated by TCRdb to between 2018 and 2020). V is pruned by 7 bases and J by 0 bases, leaving 5 bases of the junction without a gene match. The CDR3 has 15 amino acids, counting the end cysteine and phenylalanine. CDR3 DNA only is kept here, 45 bases in frame from base 1. The germline V gene (reference sequence) supplies CDR1 MNHNY and CDR2 SVGAGI. Library creation used 5' RACE. Sequencing relied on an Illumina MiSeq. TCRdb took the public reads, trimmed them with fastp at Q25, ran MiXCR for clone calling and kept in-frame beta chains. Rows matching on CDR3 protein sequence are summarized as one entry with the most common DNA and genes. The sample yields about 96,000 distinct CDR3 sequences; roughly 15% were counted once. The ten largest clones add up to approximately 5.7% of the sample. This clonotype was recorded many times. The antigen this receptor binds is unknown. No base quality values were provided; no much bigger clone lies one nucleotide off.

The rearranged chain carries TRBV6-6 and TRBJ2-3; TRBD2 matches 9 bases in the middle. The receptor was derived from a human donor in good health. The CDR3 amino acid sequence is: CASTRAGGSTDTQYF. The DNA is as follows: TGTGCCAGCACCCGGGCGGGGGGGAGCACAGATACGCAGTATTTT.